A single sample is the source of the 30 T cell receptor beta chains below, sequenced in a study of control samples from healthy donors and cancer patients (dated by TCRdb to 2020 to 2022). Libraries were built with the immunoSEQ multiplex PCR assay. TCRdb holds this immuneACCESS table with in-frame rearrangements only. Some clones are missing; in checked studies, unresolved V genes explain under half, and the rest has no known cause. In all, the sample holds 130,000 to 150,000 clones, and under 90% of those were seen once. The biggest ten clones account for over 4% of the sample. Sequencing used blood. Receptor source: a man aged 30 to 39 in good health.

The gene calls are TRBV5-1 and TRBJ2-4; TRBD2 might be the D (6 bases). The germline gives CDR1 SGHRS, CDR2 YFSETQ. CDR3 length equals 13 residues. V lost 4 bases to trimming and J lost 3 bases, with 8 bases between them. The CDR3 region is CASSEGGKNIQYF. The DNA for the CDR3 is TGCGCCAGCAGCGAGGGAGGCAAAAACATTCAGTACTTC. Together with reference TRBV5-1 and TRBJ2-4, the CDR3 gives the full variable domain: KAGVTQTPRYLIKTRGQQVTLSCSPISGHRSVSWYQQTPGQGLQFLFEYFSETQRNKGNFPGRFSGRQFSNSRSEMNVSTLELGDSALYLCASSEGGKNIQYFGAGTRLSVL.

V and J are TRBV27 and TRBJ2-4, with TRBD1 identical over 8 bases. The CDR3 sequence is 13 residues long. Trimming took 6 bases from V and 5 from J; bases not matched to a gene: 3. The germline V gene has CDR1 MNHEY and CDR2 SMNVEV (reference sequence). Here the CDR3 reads CASRQGQENIQYF. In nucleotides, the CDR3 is TGTGCCAGCAGACAGGGACAGGAAAACATTCAGTACTTC.

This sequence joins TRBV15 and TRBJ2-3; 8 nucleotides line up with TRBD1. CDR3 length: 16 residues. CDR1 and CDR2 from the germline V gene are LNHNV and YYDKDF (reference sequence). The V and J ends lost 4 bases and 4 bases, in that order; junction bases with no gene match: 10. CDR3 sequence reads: CATSTRGAGGADTQYF. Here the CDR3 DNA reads TGTGCCACCAGCACAAGGGGGGCAGGGGGCGCAGATACGCAGTATTTT.

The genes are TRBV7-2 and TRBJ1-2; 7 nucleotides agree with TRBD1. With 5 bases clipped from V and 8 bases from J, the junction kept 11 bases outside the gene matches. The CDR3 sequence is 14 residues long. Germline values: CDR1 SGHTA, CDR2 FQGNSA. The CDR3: CASSPAGTEAGYTF. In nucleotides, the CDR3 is TGTGCCAGCAGCCCCGCCGGGACAGAGGCGGGCTACACCTTC.

This CDR3 is CASSVGQGAVGETQYF. In DNA form, the CDR3 reads TGTGCCAGCAGCGTCGGACAGGGGGCCGTTGGAGAGACCCAGTACTTC. The chain recombines TRBV7-9 with TRBJ2-5, with 11 bases fitting TRBD1. The junction had 9 bases not matched to a gene; V was cut back by 5 bases and J by 4 bases. The CDR3 has 16 amino acids. In germline, CDR1 is SEHNR, CDR2 FQNEAQ (reference sequence).

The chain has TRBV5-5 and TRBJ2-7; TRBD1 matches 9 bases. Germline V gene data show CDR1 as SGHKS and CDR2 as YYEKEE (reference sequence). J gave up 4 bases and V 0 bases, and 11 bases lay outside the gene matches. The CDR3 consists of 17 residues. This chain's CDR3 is CASSLGLTGGERYEQYF. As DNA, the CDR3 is TGTGCCAGCAGCTTGGGTTTAACAGGGGGCGAACGGTACGAGCAGTACTTC.

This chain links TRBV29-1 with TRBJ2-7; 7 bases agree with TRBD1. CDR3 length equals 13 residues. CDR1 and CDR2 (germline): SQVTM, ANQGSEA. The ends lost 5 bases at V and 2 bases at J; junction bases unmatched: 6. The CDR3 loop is CSVHAGTAYEQYF. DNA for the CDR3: TGCAGCGTTCACGCCGGGACAGCCTACGAGCAGTACTTC.

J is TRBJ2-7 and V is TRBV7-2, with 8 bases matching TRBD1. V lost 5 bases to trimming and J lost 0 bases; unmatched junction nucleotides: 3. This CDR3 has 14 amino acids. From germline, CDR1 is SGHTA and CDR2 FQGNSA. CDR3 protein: CASSAGQGSYEQYF. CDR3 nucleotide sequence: TGTGCCAGCAGCGCCGGACAGGGCTCCTACGAGCAGTACTTC.

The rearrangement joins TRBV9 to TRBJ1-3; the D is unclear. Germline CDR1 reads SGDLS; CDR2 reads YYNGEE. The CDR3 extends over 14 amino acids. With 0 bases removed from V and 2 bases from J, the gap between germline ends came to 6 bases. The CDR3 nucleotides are TGTGCCAGCAGCGTAGAAGGAGCTGGAAACACCATATATTTT. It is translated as CASSVEGAGNTIYF. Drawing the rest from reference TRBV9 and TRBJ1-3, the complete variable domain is DSGVTQTPKHLITATGQRVTLRCSPRSGDLSVYWYQQSLDQGLQFLIQYYNGEERAKGNILERFSAQQFPDLHSELNLSSLELGDSALYFCASSVEGAGNTIYFGEGSWLTVV.

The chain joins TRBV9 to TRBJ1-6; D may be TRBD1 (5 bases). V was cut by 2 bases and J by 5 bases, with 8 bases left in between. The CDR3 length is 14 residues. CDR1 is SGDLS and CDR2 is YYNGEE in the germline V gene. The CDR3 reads CASSVGPDNSPLHF. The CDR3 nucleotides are TGTGCCAGCAGCGTGGGGCCCGATAATTCACCCCTCCACTTT. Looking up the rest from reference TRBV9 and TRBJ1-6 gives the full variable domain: DSGVTQTPKHLITATGQRVTLRCSPRSGDLSVYWYQQSLDQGLQFLIQYYNGEERAKGNILERFSAQQFPDLHSELNLSSLELGDSALYFCASSVGPDNSPLHFGNGTRLTVT.

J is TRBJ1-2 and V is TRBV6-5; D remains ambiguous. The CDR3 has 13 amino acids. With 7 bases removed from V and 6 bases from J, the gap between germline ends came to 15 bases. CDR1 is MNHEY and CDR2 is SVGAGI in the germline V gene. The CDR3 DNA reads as TGTGCCAGCAAGTGGGAAAGCACAGATGGCTACACCTTC. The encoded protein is CASKWESTDGYTF.

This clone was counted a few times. In DNA form, the CDR3 reads TGTGCCATCAGCACGGCGGCAACAAACACCATATATTTT. This encodes CAISTAATNTIYF. This rearrangement joins TRBV10-3 to TRBJ1-3; D is uncertain. This CDR3 region has 13 residues. The germline V gene has CDR1 ENHRY and CDR2 SYGVKD. With 6 bases removed from V and 6 bases from J, the gap between germline ends came to 12 bases.

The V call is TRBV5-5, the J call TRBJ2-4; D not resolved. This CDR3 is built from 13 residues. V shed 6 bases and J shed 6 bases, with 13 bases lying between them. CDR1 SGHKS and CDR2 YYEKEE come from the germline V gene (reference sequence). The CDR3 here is CASTPNPVNIQYF. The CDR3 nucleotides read TGTGCCAGCACCCCAAACCCAGTAAACATTCAGTACTTC.

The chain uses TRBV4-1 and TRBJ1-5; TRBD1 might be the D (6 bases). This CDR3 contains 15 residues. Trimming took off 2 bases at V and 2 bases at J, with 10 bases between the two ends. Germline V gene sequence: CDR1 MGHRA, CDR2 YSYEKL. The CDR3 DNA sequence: TGCGCCAGCAGCCAAACAGGGAAGGGCAATCAGCCCCAGCATTTT. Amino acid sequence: CASSQTGKGNQPQHF.

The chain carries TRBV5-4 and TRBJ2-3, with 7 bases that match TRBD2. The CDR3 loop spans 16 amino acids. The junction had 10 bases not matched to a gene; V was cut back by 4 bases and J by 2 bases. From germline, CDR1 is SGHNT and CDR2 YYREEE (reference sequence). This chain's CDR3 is CASSRGGGINTDTQYF. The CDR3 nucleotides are TGTGCCAGCAGCCGTGGGGGGGGGATAAACACAGATACGCAGTATTTT.

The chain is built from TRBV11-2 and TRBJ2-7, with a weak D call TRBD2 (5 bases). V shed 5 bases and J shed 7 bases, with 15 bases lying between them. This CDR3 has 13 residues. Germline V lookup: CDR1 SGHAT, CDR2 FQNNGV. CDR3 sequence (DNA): TGTGCCAGCAGCCCCAACCTAGCAGATGAGCAGTACTTC. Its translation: CASSPNLADEQYF.

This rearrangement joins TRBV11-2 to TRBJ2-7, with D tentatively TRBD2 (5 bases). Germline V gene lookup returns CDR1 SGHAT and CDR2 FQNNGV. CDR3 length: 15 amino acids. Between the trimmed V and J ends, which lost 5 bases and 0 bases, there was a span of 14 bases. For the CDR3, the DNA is TGTGCCAGCAGCCCGCGGGTGCGGCACTCCTACGAGCAGTACTTC. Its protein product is CASSPRVRHSYEQYF.

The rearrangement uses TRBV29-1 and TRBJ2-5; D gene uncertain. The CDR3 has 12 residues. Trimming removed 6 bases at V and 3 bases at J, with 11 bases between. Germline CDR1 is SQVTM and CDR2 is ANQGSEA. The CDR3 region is CSVTSPKETQYF. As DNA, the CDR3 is TGCAGCGTCACATCCCCTAAAGAGACCCAGTACTTC.

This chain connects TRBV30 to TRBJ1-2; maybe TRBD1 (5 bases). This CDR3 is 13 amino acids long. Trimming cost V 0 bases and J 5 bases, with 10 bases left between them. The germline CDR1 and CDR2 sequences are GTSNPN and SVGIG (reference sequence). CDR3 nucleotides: TGTGCCTGGAGTGTCGAGACAGAATATGGCTACACCTTC. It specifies CAWSVETEYGYTF.

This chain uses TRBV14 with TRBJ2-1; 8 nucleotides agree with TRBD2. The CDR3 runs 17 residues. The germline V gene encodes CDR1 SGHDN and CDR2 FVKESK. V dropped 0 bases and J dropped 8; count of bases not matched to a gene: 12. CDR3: CASSQEWVAGTRDEQFF. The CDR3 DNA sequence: TGTGCCAGCAGCCAAGAATGGGTGGCGGGGACTAGGGATGAGCAGTTCTTC. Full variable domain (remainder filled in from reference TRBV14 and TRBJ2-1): EAGVTQFPSHSVIEKGQTVTLRCDPISGHDNLYWYRRVMGKEIKFLLHFVKESKQDESGMPNNRFLAERTGGTYSTLKVQPAELEDSGVYFCASSQEWVAGTRDEQFFGPGTRLTVL.

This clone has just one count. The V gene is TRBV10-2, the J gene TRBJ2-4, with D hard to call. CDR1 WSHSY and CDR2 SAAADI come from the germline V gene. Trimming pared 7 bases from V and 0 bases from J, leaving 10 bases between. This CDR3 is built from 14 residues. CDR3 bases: TGCGCCAGCACCCGATCCATAGCCAAAAACATTCAGTACTTC. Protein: CASTRSIAKNIQYF.

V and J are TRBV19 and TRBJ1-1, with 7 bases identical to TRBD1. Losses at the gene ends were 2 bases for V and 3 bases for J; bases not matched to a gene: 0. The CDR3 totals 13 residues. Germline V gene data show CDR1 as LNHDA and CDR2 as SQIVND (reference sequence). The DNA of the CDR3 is TGTGCCAGTAGTATACAGGGGGACACTGAAGCTTTCTTT. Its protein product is CASSIQGDTEAFF.

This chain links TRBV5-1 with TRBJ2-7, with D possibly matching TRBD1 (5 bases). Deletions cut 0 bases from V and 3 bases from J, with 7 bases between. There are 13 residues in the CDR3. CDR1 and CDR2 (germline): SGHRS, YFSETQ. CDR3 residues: CASSLATGYEQYF. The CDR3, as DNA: TGCGCCAGCAGCTTGGCTACAGGCTACGAGCAGTACTTC.

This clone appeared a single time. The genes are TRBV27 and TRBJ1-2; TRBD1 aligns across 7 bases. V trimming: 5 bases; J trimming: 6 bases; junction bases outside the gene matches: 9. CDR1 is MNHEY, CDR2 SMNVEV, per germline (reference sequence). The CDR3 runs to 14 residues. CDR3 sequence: CASSARQGSDGYTF. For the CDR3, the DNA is TGTGCCAGCAGTGCTCGACAGGGATCTGATGGCTACACCTTC.

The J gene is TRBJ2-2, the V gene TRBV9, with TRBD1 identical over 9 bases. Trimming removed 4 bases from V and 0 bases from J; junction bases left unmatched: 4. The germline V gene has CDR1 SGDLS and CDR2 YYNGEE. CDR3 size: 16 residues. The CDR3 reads CASSSDRGPNTGELFF. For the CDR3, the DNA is TGTGCCAGCAGCTCGGACAGGGGCCCGAACACCGGGGAGCTGTTTTTT.

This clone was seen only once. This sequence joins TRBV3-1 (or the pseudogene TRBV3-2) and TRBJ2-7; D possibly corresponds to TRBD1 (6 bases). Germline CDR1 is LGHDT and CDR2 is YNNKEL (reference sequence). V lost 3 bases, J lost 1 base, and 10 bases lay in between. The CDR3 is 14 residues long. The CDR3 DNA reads TGTGCCAGCAGCCAGAACCAGGGGTCCTACGAGCAGTACTTC. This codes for CASSQNQGSYEQYF.

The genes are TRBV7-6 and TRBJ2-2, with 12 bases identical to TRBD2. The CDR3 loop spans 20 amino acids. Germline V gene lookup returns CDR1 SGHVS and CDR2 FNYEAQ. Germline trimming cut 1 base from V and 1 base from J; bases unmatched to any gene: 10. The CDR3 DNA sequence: TGTGCCAGCAGCTTAGAGGCTAGCGGGAGGGCCCCAAGGAACACCGGGGAGCTGTTTTTT. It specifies CASSLEASGRAPRNTGELFF. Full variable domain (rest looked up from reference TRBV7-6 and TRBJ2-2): GAGVSQSPRYKVTKRGQDVALRCDPISGHVSLYWYRQALGQGPEFLTYFNYEAQQDKSGLPNDRFSAERPEGSISTLTIQRTEQRDSAMYRCASSLEASGRAPRNTGELFFGEGSRLTVL.

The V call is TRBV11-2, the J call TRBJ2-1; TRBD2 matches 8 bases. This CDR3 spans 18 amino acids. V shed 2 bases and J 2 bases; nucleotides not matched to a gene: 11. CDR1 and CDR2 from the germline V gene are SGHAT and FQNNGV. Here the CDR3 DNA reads TGTGCCAGCAGCTTAACTAGCGGACCGGTAATTACCTACAATGAGCAGTTCTTC. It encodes CASSLTSGPVITYNEQFF. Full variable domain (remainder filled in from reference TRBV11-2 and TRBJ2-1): EAGVAQSPRYKIIEKRQSVAFWCNPISGHATLYWYQQILGQGPKLLIQFQNNGVVDDSQLPKDRFSAERLKGVDSTLKIQPAKLEDSAVYLCASSLTSGPVITYNEQFFGPGTRLTVL.

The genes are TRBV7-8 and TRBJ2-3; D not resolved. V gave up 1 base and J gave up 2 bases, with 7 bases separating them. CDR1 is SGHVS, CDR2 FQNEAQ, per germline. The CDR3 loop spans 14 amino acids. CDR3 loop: CASSLDGNTDTQYF. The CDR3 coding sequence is TGTGCCAGCAGCTTAGATGGTAACACAGATACGCAGTATTTT. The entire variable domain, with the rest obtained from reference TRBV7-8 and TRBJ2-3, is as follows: GAGVSQSPRYKVAKRGQDVALRCDPISGHVSLFWYQQALGQGPEFLTYFQNEAQLDKSGLPSDRFFAERPEGSVSTLKIQRTQQEDSAVYLCASSLDGNTDTQYFGPGTRLTVL.

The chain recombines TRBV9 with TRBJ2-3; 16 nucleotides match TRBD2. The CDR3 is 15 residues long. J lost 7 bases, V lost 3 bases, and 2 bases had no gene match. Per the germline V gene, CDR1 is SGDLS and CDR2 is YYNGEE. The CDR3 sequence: CASSAGLAGGNTQYF. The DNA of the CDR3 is TGTGCCAGCAGCGCGGGACTAGCGGGGGGGAATACGCAGTATTTT.